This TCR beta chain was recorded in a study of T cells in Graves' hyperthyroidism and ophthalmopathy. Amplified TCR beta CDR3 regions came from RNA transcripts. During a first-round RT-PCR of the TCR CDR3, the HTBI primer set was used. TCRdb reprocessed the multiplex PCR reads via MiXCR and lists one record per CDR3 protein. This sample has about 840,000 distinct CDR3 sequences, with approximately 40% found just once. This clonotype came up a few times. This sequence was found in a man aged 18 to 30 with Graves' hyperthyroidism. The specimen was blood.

DNA of the CDR3: TGTGCCAGCAGTTTGATGAGCTCTGGAAACACCATATATTTT. Translating it yields CASSLMSSGNTIYF. The genes are TRBV12-3 or TRBV12-4 and TRBJ1-3; D ambiguous. The CDR3 sequence is 14 residues long. The ends were cut back, 3 bases at V and 0 bases at J, with 6 bases in the middle.